The following is a TCR beta chain sequence with its context. The data belong to a study of blood T cell repertoires in COVID-19. This table comes from immunoSEQ multiplex PCR, and its TCRdb copy is limited to in-frame clones, with some not included. Of a few hundred thousand clones listed, 80% to 90% are singletons. The specimen was PBMCs or T cells enriched from blood (not recorded which). This TCR derives from a man aged 40-55 years in a cohort exposed to, infected with or recovered from COVID-19 (not recorded which).

This CDR3 is CASLATGGTEAFF. CDR3 DNA sequence: TGTGCCAGTCTTGCCACAGGGGGCACTGAAGCTTTCTTT. This chain connects TRBV19 to TRBJ1-1, with TRBD1 identical over 8 bases. There are 13 residues in the CDR3. V lost 8 bases, J lost 4 bases, and 6 bases stayed unmatched. CDR1 LNHDA and CDR2 SQIVND come from the germline V gene (reference sequence). Supplemented by reference TRBV19 and TRBJ1-1, the full variable domain reads DGGITQSPKYLFRKEGQNVTLSCEQNLNHDAMYWYRQDPGQGLRLIYYSQIVNDFQKGDIAEGYSVSREKKESFPLTVTSAQKNPTAFYLCASLATGGTEAFFGQGTRLTVV.